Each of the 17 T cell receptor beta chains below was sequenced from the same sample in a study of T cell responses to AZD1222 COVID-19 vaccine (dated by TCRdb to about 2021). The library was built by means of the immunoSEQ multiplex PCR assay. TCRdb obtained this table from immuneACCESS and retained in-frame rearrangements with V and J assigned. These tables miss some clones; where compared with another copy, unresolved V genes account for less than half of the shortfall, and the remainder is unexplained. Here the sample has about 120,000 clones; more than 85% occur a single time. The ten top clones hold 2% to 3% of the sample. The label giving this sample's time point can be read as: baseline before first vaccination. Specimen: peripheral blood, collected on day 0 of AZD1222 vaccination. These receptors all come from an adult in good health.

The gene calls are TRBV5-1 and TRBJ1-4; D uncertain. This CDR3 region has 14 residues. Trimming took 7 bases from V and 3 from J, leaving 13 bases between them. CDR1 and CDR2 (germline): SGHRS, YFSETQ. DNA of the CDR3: TGCGCCAGCCGCAAGAGGGCAGCTAATGAAAAACTGTTTTTT. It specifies CASRKRAANEKLFF.

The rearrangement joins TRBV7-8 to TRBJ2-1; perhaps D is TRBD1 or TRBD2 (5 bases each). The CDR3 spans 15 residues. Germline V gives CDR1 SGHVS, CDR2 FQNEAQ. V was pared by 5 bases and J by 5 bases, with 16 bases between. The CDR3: CASSIFPGPNNEQFF. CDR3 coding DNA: TGTGCCAGCAGCATATTTCCGGGGCCTAACAATGAGCAGTTCTTC.

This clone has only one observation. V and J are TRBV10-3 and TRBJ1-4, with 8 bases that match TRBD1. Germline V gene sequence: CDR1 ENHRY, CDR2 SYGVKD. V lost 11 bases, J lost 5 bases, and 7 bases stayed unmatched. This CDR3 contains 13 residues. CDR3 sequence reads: CASSGGTNEKLFF. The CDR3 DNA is TGTGCCTCCTCAGGGGGCACGAATGAAAAACTGTTTTTT.

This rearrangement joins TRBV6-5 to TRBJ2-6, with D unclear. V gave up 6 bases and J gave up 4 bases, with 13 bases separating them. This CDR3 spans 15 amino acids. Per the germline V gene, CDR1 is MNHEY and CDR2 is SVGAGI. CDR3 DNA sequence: TGTGCCAGCAGAAATCCCTGGGCAGGGGCCAACGTCCTGACTTTC. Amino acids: CASRNPWAGANVLTF.

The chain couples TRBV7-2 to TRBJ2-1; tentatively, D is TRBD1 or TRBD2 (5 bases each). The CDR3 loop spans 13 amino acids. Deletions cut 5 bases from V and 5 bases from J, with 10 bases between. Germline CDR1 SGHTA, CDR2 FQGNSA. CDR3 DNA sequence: TGTGCCAGCAGCCCGGGACGGGACAATGAGCAGTTCTTC. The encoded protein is CASSPGRDNEQFF.

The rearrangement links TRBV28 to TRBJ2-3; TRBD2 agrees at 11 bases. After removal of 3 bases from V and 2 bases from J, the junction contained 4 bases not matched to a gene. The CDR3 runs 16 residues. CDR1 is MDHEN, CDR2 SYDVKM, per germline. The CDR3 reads CASSLGLAASTDTQYF. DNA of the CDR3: TGTGCCAGCAGTTTGGGACTAGCGGCTTCCACAGATACGCAGTATTTT. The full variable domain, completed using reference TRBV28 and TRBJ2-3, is DVKVTQSSRYLVKRTGEKVFLECVQDMDHENMFWYRQDPGLGLRLIYFSYDVKMKEKGDIPEGYSVSREKKERFSLILESASTNQTSMYLCASSLGLAASTDTQYFGPGTRLTVL.

CDR3 region: CASSRAGNLYEQYF. CDR3 nucleotide sequence: TGTGCCAGCTCACGGGCTGGGAACCTCTACGAGCAGTACTTC. V and J are TRBV18 and TRBJ2-7; no clear D gene. Germline CDR1 KGHSH, CDR2 LQKENI. Trimming stripped 4 bases from V and 3 bases from J, with 13 bases between. The CDR3 totals 14 residues.

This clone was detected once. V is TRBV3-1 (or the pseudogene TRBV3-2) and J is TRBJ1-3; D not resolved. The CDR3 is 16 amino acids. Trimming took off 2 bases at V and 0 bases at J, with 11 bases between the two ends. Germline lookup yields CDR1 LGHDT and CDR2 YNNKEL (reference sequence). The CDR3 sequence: CASSQKAVRSGNTIYF. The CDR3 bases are TGTGCCAGCAGCCAAAAGGCAGTTCGCTCTGGAAACACCATATATTTT.

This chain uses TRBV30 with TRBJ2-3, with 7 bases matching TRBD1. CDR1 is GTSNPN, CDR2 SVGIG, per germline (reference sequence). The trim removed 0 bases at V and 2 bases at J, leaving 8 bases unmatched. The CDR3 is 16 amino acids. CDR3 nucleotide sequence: TGTGCCTGGAGTGTAGGGGGCCTTGGGCCCACAGATACGCAGTATTTT. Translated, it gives CAWSVGGLGPTDTQYF.

The CDR3 reads CASSLSEGSSYNSPLHF. CDR3 nucleotide sequence: TGTGCCAGCAGCTTGTCGGAGGGGAGCTCCTATAATTCACCCCTCCACTTT. This chain uses TRBV5-4 with TRBJ1-6, with TRBD1 as a possible D gene (5 bases). This CDR3 spans 17 amino acids. The germline V gene encodes CDR1 SGHNT and CDR2 YYREEE (reference sequence). The V end was cut by 1 base, the J end by 0 bases, with 11 bases between.

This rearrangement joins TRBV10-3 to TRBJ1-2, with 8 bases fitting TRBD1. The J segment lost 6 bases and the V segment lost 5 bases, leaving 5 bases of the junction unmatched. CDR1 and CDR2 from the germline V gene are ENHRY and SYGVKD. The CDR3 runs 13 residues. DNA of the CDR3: TGTGCCATCAGTCCGACAGGGGATAATGGCTACACCTTC. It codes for CAISPTGDNGYTF.

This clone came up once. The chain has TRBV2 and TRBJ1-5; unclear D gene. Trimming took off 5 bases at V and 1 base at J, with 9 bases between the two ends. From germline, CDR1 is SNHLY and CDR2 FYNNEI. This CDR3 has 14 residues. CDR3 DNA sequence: TGTGCCAGCAGTTGGACGGACAGCAATCAGCCCCAGCATTTT. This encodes CASSWTDSNQPQHF.

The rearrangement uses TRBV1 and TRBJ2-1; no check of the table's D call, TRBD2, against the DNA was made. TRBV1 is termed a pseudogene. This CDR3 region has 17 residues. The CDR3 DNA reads TGCACCAGCAGCCAACTCCGGACTAGCGGGAGGGTTTGTGAGCAGTTCTTC. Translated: CTSSQLRTSGRVCEQFF.

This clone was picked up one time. CDR3: CASRGGGPYEQYF. CDR3 in DNA: TGTGCCAGCAGGGGTGGGGGACCCTACGAGCAGTACTTC. The V call is TRBV28, the J call TRBJ2-7; D could derive from TRBD1 or TRBD2 (5 bases each). V dropped 6 bases and J dropped 2 bases, with 11 bases sitting between them. This CDR3 spans 13 amino acids. Germline V gives CDR1 MDHEN, CDR2 SYDVKM. The whole variable domain, filled in from reference TRBV28 and TRBJ2-7, reads DVKVTQSSRYLVKRTGEKVFLECVQDMDHENMFWYRQDPGLGLRLIYFSYDVKMKEKGDIPEGYSVSREKKERFSLILESASTNQTSMYLCASRGGGPYEQYFGPGTRLTVT.

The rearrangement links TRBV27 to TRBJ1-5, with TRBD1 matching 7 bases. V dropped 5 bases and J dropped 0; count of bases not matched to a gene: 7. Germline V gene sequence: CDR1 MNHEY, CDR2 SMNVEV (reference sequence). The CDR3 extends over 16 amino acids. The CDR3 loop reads CASSPTGTYSNQPQHF. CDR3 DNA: TGTGCCAGCAGTCCGACAGGGACGTATAGCAATCAGCCCCAGCATTTT.

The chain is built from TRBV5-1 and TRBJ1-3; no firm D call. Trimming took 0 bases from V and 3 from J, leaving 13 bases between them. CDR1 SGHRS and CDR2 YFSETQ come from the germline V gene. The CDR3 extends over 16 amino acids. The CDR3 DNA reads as TGCGCCAGCAGCTTGGCGTCGGCCCCCAGTGGAAACACCATATATTTT. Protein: CASSLASAPSGNTIYF.

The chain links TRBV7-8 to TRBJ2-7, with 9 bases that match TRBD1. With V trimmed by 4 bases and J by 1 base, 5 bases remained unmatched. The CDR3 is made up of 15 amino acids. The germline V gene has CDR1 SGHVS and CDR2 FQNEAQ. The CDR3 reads CASSSTGGRSYEQYF. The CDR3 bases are TGTGCCAGCAGCTCGACAGGGGGTAGGTCCTACGAGCAGTACTTC. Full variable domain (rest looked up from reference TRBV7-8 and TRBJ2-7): GAGVSQSPRYKVAKRGQDVALRCDPISGHVSLFWYQQALGQGPEFLTYFQNEAQLDKSGLPSDRFFAERPEGSVSTLKIQRTQQEDSAVYLCASSSTGGRSYEQYFGPGTRLTVT.